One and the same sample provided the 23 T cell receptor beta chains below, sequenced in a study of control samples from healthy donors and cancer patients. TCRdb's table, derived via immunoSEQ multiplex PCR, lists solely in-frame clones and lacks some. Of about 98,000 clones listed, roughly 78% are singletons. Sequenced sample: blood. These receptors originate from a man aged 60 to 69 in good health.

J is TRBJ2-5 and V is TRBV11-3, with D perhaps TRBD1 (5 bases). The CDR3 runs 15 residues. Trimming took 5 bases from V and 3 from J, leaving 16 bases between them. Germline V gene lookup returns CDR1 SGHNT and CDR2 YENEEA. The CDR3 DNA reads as TGTGCCAGCAGCCTAACTTGGCAGGGCGAAGAGACCCAGTACTTC. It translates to CASSLTWQGEETQYF.

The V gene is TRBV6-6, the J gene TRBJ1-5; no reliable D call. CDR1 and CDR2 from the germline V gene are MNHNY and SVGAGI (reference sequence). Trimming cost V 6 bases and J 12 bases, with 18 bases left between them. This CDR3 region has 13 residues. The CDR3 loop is CASSSTPQHDQHF. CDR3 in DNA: TGTGCCAGCAGCTCGACACCCCAACACGACCAGCATTTT.

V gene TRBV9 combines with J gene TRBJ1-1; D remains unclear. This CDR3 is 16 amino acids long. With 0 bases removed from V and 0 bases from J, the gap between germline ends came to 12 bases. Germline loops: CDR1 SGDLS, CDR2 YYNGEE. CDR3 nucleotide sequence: TGTGCCAGCAGCGTAGGCGGAAAGTTGATGAACACTGAAGCTTTCTTT. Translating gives CASSVGGKLMNTEAFF.

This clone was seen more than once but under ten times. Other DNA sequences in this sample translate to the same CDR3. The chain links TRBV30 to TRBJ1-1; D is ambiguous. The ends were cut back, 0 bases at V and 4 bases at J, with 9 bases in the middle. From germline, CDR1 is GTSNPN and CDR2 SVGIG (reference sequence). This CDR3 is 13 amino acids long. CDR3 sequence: CAWSVLGGTEAFF. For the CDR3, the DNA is TGTGCCTGGAGTGTACTCGGAGGCACTGAAGCTTTCTTT. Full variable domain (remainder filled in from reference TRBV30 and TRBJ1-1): SQTIHQWPATLVQPVGSPLSLECTVEGTSNPNLYWYRQAAGRGLQLLFYSVGIGQISSEVPQNLSASRPQDRQFILSSKKLLLSDSGFYLCAWSVLGGTEAFFGQGTRLTVV.

CDR3 bases: TGTGCCTGGAGTCCCGGGACAGACTACAATCAGCCCCAGCATTTT. Translating it yields CAWSPGTDYNQPQHF. The rearrangement links TRBV30 to TRBJ1-5; 7 positions match TRBD1. Germline-derived CDR1 and CDR2 are GTSNPN and SVGIG (reference sequence). This CDR3 is 15 amino acids long. The trim removed 2 bases at V and 3 bases at J, leaving 7 bases unmatched.

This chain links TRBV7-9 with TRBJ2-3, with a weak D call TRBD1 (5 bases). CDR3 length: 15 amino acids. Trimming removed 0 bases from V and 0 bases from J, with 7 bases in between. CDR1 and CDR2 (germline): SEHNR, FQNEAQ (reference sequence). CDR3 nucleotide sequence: TGTGCCAGCAGCTTAGCCGCAGGGAGCACAGATACGCAGTATTTT. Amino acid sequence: CASSLAAGSTDTQYF.

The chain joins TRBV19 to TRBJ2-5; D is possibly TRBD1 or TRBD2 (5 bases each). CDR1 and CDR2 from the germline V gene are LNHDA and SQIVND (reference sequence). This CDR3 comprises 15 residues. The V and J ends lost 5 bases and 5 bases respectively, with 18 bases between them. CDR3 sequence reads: CASSEGLVVPETQYF. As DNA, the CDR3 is TGTGCCAGTAGTGAGGGGCTAGTTGTTCCCGAGACCCAGTACTTC.

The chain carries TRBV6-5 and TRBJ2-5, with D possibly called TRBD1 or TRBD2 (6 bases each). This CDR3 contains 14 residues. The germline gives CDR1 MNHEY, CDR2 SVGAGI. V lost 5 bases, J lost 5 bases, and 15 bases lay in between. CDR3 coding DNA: TGTGCCAGCAGTCAAAGGGGGGCGCGGGAGACCCAGTACTTC. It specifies CASSQRGARETQYF.

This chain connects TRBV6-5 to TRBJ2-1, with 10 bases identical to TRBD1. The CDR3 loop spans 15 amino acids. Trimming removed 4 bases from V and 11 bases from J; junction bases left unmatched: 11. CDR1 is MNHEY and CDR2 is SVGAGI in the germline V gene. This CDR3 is CASSSSGTGVGKQFF. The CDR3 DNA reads TGTGCCAGCAGTTCCTCCGGGACAGGGGTAGGGAAGCAGTTCTTC.

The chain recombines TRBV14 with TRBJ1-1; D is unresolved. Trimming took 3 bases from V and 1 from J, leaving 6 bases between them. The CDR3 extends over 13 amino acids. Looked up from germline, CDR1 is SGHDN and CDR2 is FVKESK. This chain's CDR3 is CASSQGKNTEAFF. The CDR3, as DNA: TGTGCCAGCAGCCAGGGAAAGAACACTGAAGCTTTCTTT.

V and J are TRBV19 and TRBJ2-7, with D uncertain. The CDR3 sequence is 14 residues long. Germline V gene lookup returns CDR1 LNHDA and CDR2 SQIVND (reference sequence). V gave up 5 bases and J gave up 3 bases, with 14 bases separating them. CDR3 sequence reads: CASSSPSQLYEQYF. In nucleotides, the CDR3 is TGTGCCAGTAGTTCTCCAAGTCAACTCTACGAGCAGTACTTC.

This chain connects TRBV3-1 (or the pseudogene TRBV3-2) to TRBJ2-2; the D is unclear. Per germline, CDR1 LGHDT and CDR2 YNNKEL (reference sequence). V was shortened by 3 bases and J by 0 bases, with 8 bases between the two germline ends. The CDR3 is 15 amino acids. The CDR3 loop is CASSHRVANTGELFF. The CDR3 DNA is TGTGCCAGCAGCCACCGGGTCGCGAACACCGGGGAGCTGTTTTTT.

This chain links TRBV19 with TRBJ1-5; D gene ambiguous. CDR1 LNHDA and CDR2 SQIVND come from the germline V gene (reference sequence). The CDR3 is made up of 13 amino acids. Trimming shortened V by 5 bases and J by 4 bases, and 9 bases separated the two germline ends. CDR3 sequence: CASSPGQNQPQHF. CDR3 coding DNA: TGTGCCAGTAGTCCAGGCCAAAATCAGCCCCAGCATTTT.

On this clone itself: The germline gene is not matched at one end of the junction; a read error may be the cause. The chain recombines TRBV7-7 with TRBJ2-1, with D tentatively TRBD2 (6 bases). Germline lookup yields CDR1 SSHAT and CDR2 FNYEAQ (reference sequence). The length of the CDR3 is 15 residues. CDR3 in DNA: TGTGCTAGCAGCGTTGGACTAAACACGTACAATGAGCAGTTCTTC. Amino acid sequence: CASSVGLNTYNEQFF.

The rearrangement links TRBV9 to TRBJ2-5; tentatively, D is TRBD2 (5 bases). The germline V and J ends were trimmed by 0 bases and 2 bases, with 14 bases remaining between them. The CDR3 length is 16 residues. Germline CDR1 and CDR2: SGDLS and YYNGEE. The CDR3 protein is CASSVAAGQQQETQYF. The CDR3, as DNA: TGTGCCAGCAGCGTAGCTGCGGGTCAACAACAAGAGACCCAGTACTTC.

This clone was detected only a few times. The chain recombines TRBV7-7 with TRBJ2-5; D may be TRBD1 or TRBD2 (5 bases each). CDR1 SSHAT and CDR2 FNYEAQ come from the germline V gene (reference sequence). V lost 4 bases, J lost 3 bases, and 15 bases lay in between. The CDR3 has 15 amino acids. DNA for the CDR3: TGTGCCAGCAGCTCGTCTGGGGCGAGGGAAGAGACCCAGTACTTC. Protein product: CASSSSGAREETQYF.

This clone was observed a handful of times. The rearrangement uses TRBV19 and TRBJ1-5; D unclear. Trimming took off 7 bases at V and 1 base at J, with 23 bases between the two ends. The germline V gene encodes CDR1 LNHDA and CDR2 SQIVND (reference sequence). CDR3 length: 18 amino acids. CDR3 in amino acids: CASTTWNWGSRSNQPQHF. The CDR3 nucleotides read TGTGCCAGTACCACCTGGAATTGGGGTTCTCGAAGCAATCAGCCCCAGCATTTT.

The CDR3 protein is CAWSVRGYEQYF. In nucleotides, the CDR3 is TGTGCCTGGAGTGTCAGGGGCTACGAGCAGTACTTC. This rearrangement joins TRBV30 to TRBJ2-7; weak D call: TRBD1 (6 bases). This CDR3 has 12 residues. From germline, CDR1 is GTSNPN and CDR2 SVGIG (reference sequence). Between the trimmed V and J ends, which lost 0 bases and 3 bases, there was a span of 6 bases.

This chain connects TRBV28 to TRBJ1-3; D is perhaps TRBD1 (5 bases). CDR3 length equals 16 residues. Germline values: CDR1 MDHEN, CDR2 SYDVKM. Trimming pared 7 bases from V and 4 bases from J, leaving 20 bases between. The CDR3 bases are TGTGCCAGCACTCCACCGGGACTAAAGGTGGGAAACACCATATATTTT. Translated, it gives CASTPPGLKVGNTIYF. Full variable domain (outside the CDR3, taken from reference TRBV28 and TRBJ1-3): DVKVTQSSRYLVKRTGEKVFLECVQDMDHENMFWYRQDPGLGLRLIYFSYDVKMKEKGDIPEGYSVSREKKERFSLILESASTNQTSMYLCASTPPGLKVGNTIYFGEGSWLTVV.

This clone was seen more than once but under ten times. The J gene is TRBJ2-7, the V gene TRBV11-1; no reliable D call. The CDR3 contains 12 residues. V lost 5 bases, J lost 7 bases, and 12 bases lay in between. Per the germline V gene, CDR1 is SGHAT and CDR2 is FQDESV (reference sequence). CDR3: CASSPKADEQYF. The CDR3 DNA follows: TGTGCCAGCAGCCCAAAGGCTGATGAGCAGTACTTC.

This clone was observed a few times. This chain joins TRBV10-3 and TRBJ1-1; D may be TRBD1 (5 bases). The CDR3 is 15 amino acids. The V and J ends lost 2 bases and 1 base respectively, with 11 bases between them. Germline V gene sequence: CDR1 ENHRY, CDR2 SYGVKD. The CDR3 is CAISEPGLRNTEAFF. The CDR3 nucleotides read TGTGCCATCAGTGAGCCGGGGCTCAGGAACACTGAAGCTTTCTTT.

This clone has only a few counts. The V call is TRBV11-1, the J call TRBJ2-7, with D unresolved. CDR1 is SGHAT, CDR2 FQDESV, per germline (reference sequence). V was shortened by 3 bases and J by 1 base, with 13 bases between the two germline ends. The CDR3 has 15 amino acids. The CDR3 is CASSFGLIGSYEQYF. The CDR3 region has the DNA TGTGCCAGCAGCTTTGGGTTGATAGGATCCTACGAGCAGTACTTC.

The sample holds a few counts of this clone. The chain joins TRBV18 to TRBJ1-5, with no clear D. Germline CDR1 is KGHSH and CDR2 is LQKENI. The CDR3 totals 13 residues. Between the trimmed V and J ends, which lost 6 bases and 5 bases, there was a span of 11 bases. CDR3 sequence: CASSQEMDQPQHF. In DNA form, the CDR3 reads TGTGCCAGCTCTCAAGAGATGGATCAGCCCCAGCATTTT.